The sequence of this TCR beta chain was determined in a study of T cells in Graves' hyperthyroidism and ophthalmopathy. Graves' hyperthyroidism qualified as stable when ophthalmopathy did not progress within 18 months. Reasons for excluding patients were uncontrolled infection, other autoimmune disease, pregnancy or lactation. CDR1 is LNHDA and CDR2 is SQIVND in the germline V gene (reference sequence). CDR3 length: 15 amino acids. V lost 7 bases and J lost 0, with 13 bases in between. This clonotype was detected a few times. RNA transcripts provided the source from which TCR beta CDR3 regions were amplified. TCR CDR3 regions were first amplified by RT-PCR with HTBI primers. One entry per CDR3 protein results from TCRdb running MiXCR on the multiplex PCR reads. The table includes 300,000 to 400,000 distinct CDR3 sequences, roughly 18% detected once.

The source of this sequence is a woman aged 45-65 years with Graves' hyperthyroidism. Source material: blood. V and J are TRBV19 and TRBJ1-3, with D possibly being TRBD1 (5 bases). CDR3 sequence: CASTGGDSSGNTIYF. The CDR3 region has the DNA TGTGCCAGTACCGGAGGGGACTCCTCTGGAAACACCATATATTTT.